Below are 21 T cell receptor beta chains sequenced from a single sample in a study of response to subunit inactivated influenza vaccine. One entry per CDR3 protein, called by TCRdb with MiXCR from the RT-PCR reads. The repertoire holds about 520,000 distinct CDR3 sequences, with approximately 11% as singletons. Sequences were derived from PBMCs from blood, sampled about 6 weeks after vaccination. These receptors all stem from a man aged 50-59 years who received an inactivated influenza vaccine.

With respect to this clonotype: A much larger clone differs by one base, so this may be a read error. CDR3 sequence reads: CSVEDITSYEQYF. The CDR3 DNA is TGCAGCGTTGAAGATATAACCTCCTACGAGCAGTACTTC. The rearrangement joins TRBV29-1 to TRBJ2-7; D unresolved. V lost 0 bases, J lost 0 bases, and 6 bases lay in between. CDR3 length: 13 residues. CDR1 SQVTM and CDR2 ANQGSEA come from the germline V gene.

This clonotype has more than one count but fewer than ten. This chain joins TRBV20-1 and TRBJ2-3; the match to TRBD2 covers 14 bases. There are 17 residues in the CDR3. Germline CDR1 DFQATT, CDR2 SNEGSKA (reference sequence). The trim removed 1 base at V and 2 bases at J, leaving 5 bases unmatched. The CDR3 bases are TGCAGTGCTAGAGTCCCGGGACTAGCGGGGGTCACAGATACGCAGTATTTT. Translating it yields CSARVPGLAGVTDTQYF.

The gene calls are TRBV4-1 and TRBJ1-1; no clear D. There are 17 residues in the CDR3. Trimming took 0 bases from V and 5 from J, leaving 19 bases between them. Germline CDR1 is MGHRA and CDR2 is YSYEKL. The CDR3 loop is CASSQEEFTAVGTEAFF. CDR3 coding DNA: TGCGCCAGCAGCCAAGAAGAATTTACAGCCGTAGGTACTGAAGCTTTCTTT.

Concerning this clonotype: A much more abundant neighbour one base away suggests this may be a read error. The chain couples TRBV5-1 to TRBJ2-1; D call uncertain. Germline V gives CDR1 SGHRS, CDR2 YFSETQ. The CDR3 is 16 residues long. For the CDR3, the DNA is TGCGTCAGCAGCTTGGATGGTGGGTTCTCCTACAATGAGCAGTTCTTC. Its protein is CVSSLDGGFSYNEQFF.

This clonotype was detected a few times. V is TRBV24-1 and J is TRBJ2-5, with D perhaps matching TRBD1 or TRBD2 (5 bases each). CDR1 is KGHDR, CDR2 SFDVKD, per germline. This CDR3 contains 17 residues. Trimming shortened V by 2 bases and J by 5 bases, and 20 bases separated the two germline ends. In DNA form, the CDR3 reads TGTGCCACCAGTGATTCAATCCGGGACGCCGATAGGGAGACCCAGTACTTC. Translating gives CATSDSIRDADRETQYF.

This chain uses TRBV12-3 or TRBV12-4 with TRBJ2-1; 11 nucleotides match TRBD1. After removal of 5 bases from V and 9 bases from J, the junction contained 12 bases not matched to a gene. The length of the CDR3 is 16 residues. CDR3 sequence (DNA): TGTGCCAGCAGTATCAGCTCCGGGACAGGGGGAATTGAGCAGTTCTTC. Translating gives CASSISSGTGGIEQFF.

This clonotype was observed many times. The genes are TRBV7-9 and TRBJ1-2; 7 nucleotides agree with TRBD1. This CDR3 contains 14 residues. Losses at the gene ends were 5 bases for V and 2 bases for J; bases not matched to a gene: 5. From germline, CDR1 is SEHNR and CDR2 FQNEAQ (reference sequence). CDR3 bases: TGTGCCAGCAGCCGGGACAGATCGAACTATGGCTACACCTTC. Protein product: CASSRDRSNYGYTF.

This clonotype was observed a handful of times. The rearrangement links TRBV9 to TRBJ2-7; D may match TRBD1 or TRBD2 (5 bases each). Trimming took 3 bases from V and 9 from J, leaving 10 bases between them. The CDR3 is 11 residues long. The V gene's germline CDR1 is SGDLS and CDR2 YYNGEE. Here the CDR3 reads CASSGGLWQYF. As DNA, the CDR3 is TGTGCCAGCAGCGGGGGGTTATGGCAGTACTTC.

The chain employs TRBV2 and TRBJ2-5; D is uncertain. This CDR3 has 15 amino acids. The germline V gene encodes CDR1 SNHLY and CDR2 FYNNEI. The germline V and J ends were trimmed by 6 bases and 3 bases, with 17 bases remaining between them. The CDR3 protein is CASRAAGSGKETQYF. Written as DNA, the CDR3 is TGTGCCAGCAGGGCTGCCGGTTCTGGAAAAGAGACCCAGTACTTC. The whole variable domain, remainder taken from reference TRBV2 and TRBJ2-5, is EPEVTQTPSHQVTQMGQEVILRCVPISNHLYFYWYRQILGQKVEFLVSFYNNEISEKSEIFDDQFSVERPDGSNFTLKIRSTKLEDSAMYFCASRAAGSGKETQYFGPGTRLLVL.

This clonotype was detected a few times. J is TRBJ2-5 and V is TRBV10-2; possibly TRBD2 for D (5 bases). Germline V gene data show CDR1 as WSHSY and CDR2 as SAAADI. The CDR3 is 14 residues long. The V end lost 6 bases, the J end lost 10 bases, and 21 bases lay between the germline ends. CDR3 amino acids: CASSLVERAGHQYF. In nucleotides, the CDR3 is TGCGCCAGCAGCTTAGTCGAGAGGGCTGGTCACCAGTACTTC.

The chain is built from TRBV11-3 and TRBJ2-2; TRBD2 matches at 8 bases. CDR1 and CDR2 from the germline V gene are SGHNT and YENEEA. V trimming: 3 bases; J trimming: 5 bases; junction bases outside the gene matches: 5. CDR3 length: 15 residues. CDR3 residues: CASSFASSGTGELFF. The CDR3 coding sequence is TGTGCCAGCAGCTTTGCGTCTAGCGGGACCGGGGAGCTGTTTTTT. Looking up the rest from reference TRBV11-3 and TRBJ2-2 gives the full variable domain: EAGVVQSPRYKIIEKKQPVAFWCNPISGHNTLYWYLQNLGQGPELLIRYENEEAVDDSQLPKDRFSAERLKGVDSTLKIQPAELGDSAVYLCASSFASSGTGELFFGEGSRLTVL.

The chain carries TRBV7-2 and TRBJ1-1; D uncertain. The CDR3 runs 11 residues. Germline-derived CDR1 and CDR2 are SGHTA and FQGNSA. Trimming left V 2 bases short and J 13 bases short, with 11 bases between. In DNA, the CDR3 is TGTGCCAGCAGCTTAATGGGTATGGGTTTCTTT. This encodes CASSLMGMGFF.

There are a few counts of this clonotype. The rearrangement joins TRBV7-8 to TRBJ2-1; D perhaps matches TRBD1 (7 bases). CDR1 and CDR2 from the germline V gene are SGHVS and FQNEAQ. Trimming cost V 4 bases and J 1 base, with 14 bases left between them. CDR3 size: 16 residues. The CDR3 loop reads CASSSRGVVSYNEQFF. The CDR3 DNA follows: TGTGCCAGCAGCTCCAGGGGGGTAGTTTCCTACAATGAGCAGTTCTTC.

This clonotype was picked up many times. The chain carries TRBV12-3 or TRBV12-4 and TRBJ2-1; D remains unclear. The CDR3 consists of 14 residues. V was pared by 6 bases and J by 1 base, with 10 bases between. The DNA for the CDR3 is TGTGCCAGCAGCAGTAGGGCTTCCTACAATGAGCAGTTCTTC. It is translated as CASSSRASYNEQFF.

The rearrangement links TRBV20-1 to TRBJ1-5, with D maybe TRBD1 (6 bases). Germline V gene lookup returns CDR1 DFQATT and CDR2 SNEGSKA (reference sequence). The CDR3 spans 14 residues. Trimming removed 1 base at V and 6 bases at J, with 13 bases between. CDR3 region: CSARAGGASQPQHF. In DNA form, the CDR3 reads TGCAGTGCTAGAGCCGGGGGGGCAAGTCAGCCCCAGCATTTT.

This clonotype showed up many times. The rearrangement joins TRBV3-1 to TRBJ1-2, with a weak D call TRBD1 (6 bases). The CDR3 sequence is 16 residues long. The V end was cut by 7 bases, the J end by 6 bases, with 24 bases between. From germline, CDR1 is LGHDT and CDR2 YNNKEL (reference sequence). CDR3 region: CASTTSILTGRNGYTF. CDR3 nucleotide sequence: TGTGCCAGCACCACCAGCATTTTAACAGGGAGAAATGGCTACACCTTC.

Only a few counts were recorded for this clonotype. This chain links TRBV27 with TRBJ2-7; 11 bases are shared with TRBD2. V lost 6 bases and J lost 4; bases outside the gene matches: 8. Germline CDR1 and CDR2: MNHEY and SMNVEV (reference sequence). The CDR3 extends over 15 amino acids. This CDR3 reads CASSLISGGAYEQYF. CDR3 coding DNA: TGTGCCAGCAGCCTCATTAGCGGGGGGGCTTACGAGCAGTACTTC.

The chain joins TRBV27 to TRBJ1-2; a possible D gene is TRBD1 (5 bases). This CDR3 is 18 amino acids long. Deletions cut 6 bases from V and 5 bases from J, with 28 bases between. Germline V gene sequence: CDR1 MNHEY, CDR2 SMNVEV (reference sequence). In DNA, the CDR3 is TGTGCCAGCAGCTTACGAACTCCGGGGCGCCAGTTCCTGTATGGCTACACCTTC. It is translated as CASSLRTPGRQFLYGYTF.

The chain links TRBV20-1 to TRBJ2-7; 7 positions agree with TRBD1. From germline, CDR1 is DFQATT and CDR2 SNEGSKA (reference sequence). The CDR3 spans 17 residues. Trimming at V came to 4 bases and at J to 0 bases, leaving 15 bases not matched to a gene. In DNA, the CDR3 is TGCAGTGCTAAACCGGCGACAGGGCGAAGACTCTCCTACGAGCAGTACTTC. Its translation: CSAKPATGRRLSYEQYF.

The chain combines TRBV14 with TRBJ2-1, with D uncertain. Germline CDR1 and CDR2: SGHDN and FVKESK. V gave up 1 base and J gave up 4 bases, with 11 bases separating them. The CDR3 contains 15 residues. The CDR3 nucleotides read TGTGCCAGCAGCCAAGCTGGGCAGTTTTACAATGAGCAGTTCTTC. It yields the protein CASSQAGQFYNEQFF.

The chain uses TRBV5-1 and TRBJ2-5; no clear D. CDR3 length: 14 residues. V was clipped by 1 base and J by 1 base, with 8 bases between them. CDR1 and CDR2 from the germline V gene are SGHRS and YFSETQ. The CDR3 sequence: CASSLNQIQETQYF. The CDR3 DNA follows: TGCGCCAGCAGCTTGAACCAAATCCAAGAGACCCAGTACTTC.